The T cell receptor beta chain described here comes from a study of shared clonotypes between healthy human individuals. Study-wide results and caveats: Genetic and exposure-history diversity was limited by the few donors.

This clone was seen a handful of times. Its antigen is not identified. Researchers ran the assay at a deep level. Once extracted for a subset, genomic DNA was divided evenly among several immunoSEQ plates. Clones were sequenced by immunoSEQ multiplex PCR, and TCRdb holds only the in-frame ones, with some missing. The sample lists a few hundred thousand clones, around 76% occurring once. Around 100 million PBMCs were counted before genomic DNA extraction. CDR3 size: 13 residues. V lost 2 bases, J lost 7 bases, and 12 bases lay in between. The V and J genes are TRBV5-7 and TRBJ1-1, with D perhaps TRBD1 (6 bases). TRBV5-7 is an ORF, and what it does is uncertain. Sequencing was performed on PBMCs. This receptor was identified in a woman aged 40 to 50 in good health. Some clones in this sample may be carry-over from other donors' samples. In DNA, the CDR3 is TGTGCCAGCAGCTTAGGCAGGGGCCGTGAAGCTTTCTTT. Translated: CASSLGRGREAFF.